This T cell receptor (beta chain) was recorded in a study of siplizumab effects on memory and regulatory T cells. Study conclusions and caveats: In controls, approximately 28% of mappable alloreactive CD4+ clones were Treg-derived on average, versus about 69% with siplizumab. Naive T cells were seen as more diverse than memory cells and as major alloresponse contributors.

The CDR3 covers 15 residues. Trimming shortened V by 2 bases and J by 3 bases, and 11 bases separated the two germline ends. Germline loops: CDR1 SGHTA, CDR2 FQGNSA. Assays captured 9.8 x 10^4 or so TCR templates per sample. The method was immunoSEQ multiplex PCR; TCRdb's version includes in-frame clones alone and lacks a portion of them. The sample records 65,000 to 70,000 clones, over 75% being singletons. In the case of this clone: Its antigen is unknown.

The sequenced material came from Tregs sorted from blood. V usage is TRBV7-2 and J usage is TRBJ2-4; D uncertain. This receptor was identified in a human donor in good health. The DNA of the CDR3 is TGTGCCAGCAGCTTATATGGGCGACTCAAAAACATTCAGTACTTC. Amino acids: CASSLYGRLKNIQYF.